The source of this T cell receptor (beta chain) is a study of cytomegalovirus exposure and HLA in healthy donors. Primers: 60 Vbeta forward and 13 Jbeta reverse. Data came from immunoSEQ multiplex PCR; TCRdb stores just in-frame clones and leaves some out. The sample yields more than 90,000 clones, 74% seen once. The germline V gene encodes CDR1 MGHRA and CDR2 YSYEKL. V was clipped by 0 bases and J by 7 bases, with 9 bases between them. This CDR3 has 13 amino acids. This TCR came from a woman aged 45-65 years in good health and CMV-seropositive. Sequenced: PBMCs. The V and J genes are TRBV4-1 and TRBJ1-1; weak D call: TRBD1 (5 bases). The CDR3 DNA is TGCGCCAGCAGCCAAGATTGGGGCGGTGAAGCTTTCTTT. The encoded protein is CASSQDWGGEAFF.